Each of the 21 T cell receptor beta chains below was sequenced from the same sample in a study of blood T cell repertoires in COVID-19. Sequencing was performed with immunoSEQ multiplex PCR; in TCRdb, only in-frame clones are kept and a portion is missing. The sample yields 300,000 or so clones, roughly nine tenths seen once. What was sequenced was peripheral blood. The origin of the receptors is a woman aged 30 to 39 with COVID-19, enrolled during active disease.

J is TRBJ1-4 and V is TRBV5-1, with 8 nucleotides matching TRBD1. Trimming cost V 4 bases and J 5 bases; bases outside gene matches: 7. Germline V gives CDR1 SGHRS, CDR2 YFSETQ. This CDR3 contains 15 residues. CDR3 DNA: TGCGCCAGCAGCCAGGGGGACAGGCAAAATGAAAAACTGTTTTTT. Its translation: CASSQGDRQNEKLFF.

The rearrangement links TRBV12-3 or TRBV12-4 to TRBJ2-2; D is unclear. This CDR3 region has 13 residues. V was pared by 6 bases and J by 4 bases, with 9 bases between. The CDR3 sequence: CASRTPPTGELFF. For the CDR3, the DNA is TGTGCCAGCAGAACACCGCCCACCGGGGAGCTGTTTTTT.

The chain employs TRBV19 and TRBJ1-3; 10 bases are a match to TRBD1. This CDR3 spans 17 amino acids. Trimming took 5 bases from V and 0 from J; bases not matched to a gene: 7. CDR1 and CDR2 (germline): LNHDA, SQIVND (reference sequence). CDR3 loop: CASSVDRGLSSGNTIYF. The DNA for the CDR3 is TGTGCCAGTAGTGTTGACAGGGGGCTAAGCTCTGGAAACACCATATATTTT.

The chain combines TRBV12-3 or TRBV12-4 with TRBJ2-1; TRBD1 agrees at 8 bases. The CDR3 is made up of 13 amino acids. J was trimmed by 6 bases and V by 5 bases; bases with no gene match: 3. The CDR3 DNA follows: TGTGCCAGCAGTAGAGACAGGGGCAATGAGCAGTTCTTC. Translation gives CASSRDRGNEQFF.

J is TRBJ2-3 and V is TRBV29-1; 9 nucleotides agree with TRBD1. Germline values: CDR1 SQVTM, CDR2 ANQGSEA. With V trimmed by 4 bases and J by 3 bases, 2 bases remained unmatched. The CDR3 contains 13 residues. The CDR3 here is CSVGQGGTDTQYF. CDR3 nucleotides: TGCAGCGTTGGACAGGGGGGTACAGATACGCAGTATTTT.

This clone occurred a few times. The V call is TRBV6-1, the J call TRBJ1-1; D is ambiguous. This CDR3 comprises 13 residues. The germline CDR1 and CDR2 sequences are MNHNS and SASEGT. V lost 2 bases and J lost 5, with 9 bases in between. The CDR3 DNA is TGTGCCAGCAGTGAATTGGGAGGGACTGAAGCTTTCTTT. Protein product: CASSELGGTEAFF.

This chain joins TRBV7-3 and TRBJ2-3, with TRBD2 identical over 8 bases. The V gene end was trimmed by 2 bases and the J gene end by 4 bases; junction bases not matched to a gene: 8. CDR1 and CDR2 from the germline V gene are SGHTA and FQGTGA. This CDR3 is built from 16 residues. This CDR3 is CASSLSAGGSADTQYF. The CDR3 DNA reads as TGTGCCAGCAGCTTATCGGCGGGAGGTTCTGCAGATACGCAGTATTTT.

The genes are TRBV30 and TRBJ2-6; tentative D call: TRBD1 (5 bases). Germline loops: CDR1 GTSNPN, CDR2 SVGIG (reference sequence). CDR3 length equals 15 residues. V lost 4 bases and J lost 0, with 10 bases in between. The CDR3 sequence is CAWNFDSSGANVLTF. The CDR3 bases are TGTGCCTGGAATTTCGACAGCTCTGGGGCCAACGTCCTGACTTTC.

The chain joins TRBV19 to TRBJ2-1, with D perhaps matching TRBD2 (6 bases). The germline V gene has CDR1 LNHDA and CDR2 SQIVND (reference sequence). This CDR3 spans 12 amino acids. V dropped 5 bases and J dropped 9 bases, with 11 bases sitting between them. The chain's CDR3 is CASSEGRSEQFF. The CDR3 DNA reads TGTGCCAGTAGTGAAGGGAGGAGTGAGCAGTTCTTC.

The sample holds one count of this clone. The DNA of the CDR3 is TGTGCCAGCAGCGTGGGGTCGAGGGATACACCCCTCCACTTT. It specifies CASSVGSRDTPLHF. This chain joins TRBV9 and TRBJ1-6, with D unclear. The CDR3 length is 14 residues. Trimming left V 2 bases short and J 11 bases short, with 14 bases between. Per the germline V gene, CDR1 is SGDLS and CDR2 is YYNGEE.

The V and J genes are TRBV15 and TRBJ2-3; tentative D call: TRBD1 (5 bases). Deletions cut 0 bases from V and 11 bases from J, with 15 bases between. Germline V CDR1 and CDR2: LNHNV, YYDKDF (reference sequence). The CDR3 is made up of 14 amino acids. The chain's CDR3 is CATSRDLYGGQQYF. The CDR3 DNA reads TGTGCCACCAGCAGAGATCTTTATGGCGGACAGCAGTATTTT.

The chain carries TRBV7-9 and TRBJ2-2, with 10 bases aligning to TRBD2. CDR1 is SEHNR, CDR2 FQNEAQ, per germline (reference sequence). Trimming removed 1 base from V and 6 bases from J; junction bases left unmatched: 8. This CDR3 spans 17 amino acids. CDR3 sequence (DNA): TGTGCCAGCAGCTTAGTGGGATACCTAGCGGGGGCCGGGGAGCTGTTTTTT. Residues: CASSLVGYLAGAGELFF.

As DNA, the CDR3 is TGTGCCAGCAGCGTCCGGGACAGCGTTAACTATGGCTACACCTTC. Translated: CASSVRDSVNYGYTF. The chain is built from TRBV9 and TRBJ1-2, with TRBD1 matching over 7 bases. From germline, CDR1 is SGDLS and CDR2 YYNGEE. This CDR3 contains 15 residues. V lost 2 bases to trimming and J lost 1 base; unmatched junction nucleotides: 5.

The V call is TRBV5-1, the J call TRBJ1-1, with 12 bases lining up with TRBD1. The V gene's germline CDR1 is SGHRS and CDR2 YFSETQ. With V trimmed by 4 bases and J by 4 bases, 5 bases remained unmatched. This CDR3 contains 15 residues. The CDR3 nucleotides are TGCGCCAGCAGCCAGCCGGGACAGGGGGCCACTGAAGCTTTCTTT. Its translation is CASSQPGQGATEAFF.

This clone has a single count. The rearrangement joins TRBV6-1 to TRBJ2-7; 8 bases agree with TRBD2. The V and J ends lost 2 bases and 5 bases, in that order; junction bases with no gene match: 8. Germline lookup yields CDR1 MNHNS and CDR2 SASEGT. CDR3 length equals 15 residues. CDR3 in amino acids: CASSESGGRHNEQYF. CDR3 bases: TGTGCCAGCAGTGAATCTGGCGGGAGGCACAACGAGCAGTACTTC.

The chain recombines TRBV2 with TRBJ2-5; D gene unclear. Trimming removed 7 bases from V and 5 bases from J, with 11 bases in between. The CDR3 is 12 residues long. CDR1 and CDR2 (germline): SNHLY, FYNNEI. CDR3 coding DNA: TGTGCCAGCACCGGCGGTGGGGAGACCCAGTACTTC. Encoded protein: CASTGGGETQYF.

The chain combines TRBV7-9 with TRBJ2-5; TRBD2 is a possible D gene (5 bases). Germline V CDR1 and CDR2: SEHNR, FQNEAQ (reference sequence). The CDR3 is made up of 15 amino acids. V shed 0 bases and J shed 3 bases, with 11 bases lying between them. CDR3 nucleotide sequence: TGTGCCAGCAGCTTAGCTTGGACTGTAAAAGAGACCCAGTACTTC. Residues: CASSLAWTVKETQYF.

In its sample, this clone was seen once. This chain links TRBV7-9 with TRBJ1-2, with D maybe TRBD1 (6 bases). This CDR3 region has 14 residues. V lost 1 base to trimming and J lost 10 bases, with 16 bases between them. In germline, CDR1 is SEHNR, CDR2 FQNEAQ (reference sequence). As DNA, the CDR3 is TGTGCCAGCAGCTTAGGATCAGGACAGAACGACTACACCTTC. Its protein is CASSLGSGQNDYTF.

The chain is built from TRBV27 and TRBJ1-1; D uncertain. CDR3 length equals 15 residues. Germline-derived CDR1 and CDR2 are MNHEY and SMNVEV (reference sequence). V was clipped by 2 bases and J by 11 bases, with 21 bases between them. In DNA form, the CDR3 reads TGTGCCAGCAGTTTACCCCAGGACTCTTCCCGGCGGGCTTTCTTT. Its translation: CASSLPQDSSRRAFF.

The chain uses TRBV28 and TRBJ2-7; 8 nucleotides agree with TRBD1. With 4 bases clipped from V and 5 bases from J, the junction kept 13 bases outside the gene matches. The CDR3 covers 16 residues. CDR1 is MDHEN, CDR2 SYDVKM, per germline. In DNA form, the CDR3 reads TGTGCCAGCAGTTCCCCCGCGACAGGGGACTCTCACGAGCAGTACTTC. Translated, it gives CASSSPATGDSHEQYF.

This chain uses TRBV19 with TRBJ2-4, with D possibly matching TRBD2 (5 bases). Germline CDR1 and CDR2: LNHDA and SQIVND (reference sequence). Trimming cost V 0 bases and J 0 bases, with 6 bases left between them. The CDR3 runs 15 residues. The CDR3 spells CASSIDGLAKNIQYF. As DNA, the CDR3 is TGTGCCAGTAGTATAGATGGACTAGCCAAAAACATTCAGTACTTC.